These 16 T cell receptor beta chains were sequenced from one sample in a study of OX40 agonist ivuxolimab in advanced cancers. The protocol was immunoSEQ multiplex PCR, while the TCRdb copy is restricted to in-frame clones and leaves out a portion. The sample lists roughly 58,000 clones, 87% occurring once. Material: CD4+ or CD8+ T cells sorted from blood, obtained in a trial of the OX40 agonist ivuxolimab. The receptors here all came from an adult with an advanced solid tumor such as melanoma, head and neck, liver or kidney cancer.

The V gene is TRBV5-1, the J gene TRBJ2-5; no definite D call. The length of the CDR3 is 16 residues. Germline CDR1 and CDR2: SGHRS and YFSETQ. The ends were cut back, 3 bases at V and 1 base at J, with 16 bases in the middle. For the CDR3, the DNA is TGCGCCAGCAGCTCCCCCCCAGGCAGGACCCAAGAGACCCAGTACTTC. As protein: CASSSPPGRTQETQYF.

The CDR3 coding sequence is TGTGCCAGCGCAGGGGGCGGGAATCAGCCCCAGCATTTT. The encoded protein is CASAGGGNQPQHF. V and J are TRBV6-5 and TRBJ1-5; 8 bases are a match to TRBD1. V was pared by 8 bases and J by 4 bases, with 4 bases of the junction left unmatched. This CDR3 has 13 amino acids. Germline-derived CDR1 and CDR2 are MNHEY and SVGAGI.

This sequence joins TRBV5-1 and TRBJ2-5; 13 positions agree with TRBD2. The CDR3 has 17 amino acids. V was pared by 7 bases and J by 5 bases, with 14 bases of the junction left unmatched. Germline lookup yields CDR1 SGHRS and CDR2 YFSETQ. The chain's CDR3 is CASSRSGTSGIGETQYF. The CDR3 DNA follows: TGCGCCAGCTCCCGCTCCGGGACTAGCGGGATCGGGGAGACCCAGTACTTC.

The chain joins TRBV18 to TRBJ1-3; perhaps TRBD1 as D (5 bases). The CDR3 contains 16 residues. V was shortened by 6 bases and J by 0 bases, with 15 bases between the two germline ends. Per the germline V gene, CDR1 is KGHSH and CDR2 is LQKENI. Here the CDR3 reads CASSPTGTGSGNTIYF. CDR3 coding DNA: TGTGCCAGCTCCCCAACCGGGACCGGCTCTGGAAACACCATATATTTT.

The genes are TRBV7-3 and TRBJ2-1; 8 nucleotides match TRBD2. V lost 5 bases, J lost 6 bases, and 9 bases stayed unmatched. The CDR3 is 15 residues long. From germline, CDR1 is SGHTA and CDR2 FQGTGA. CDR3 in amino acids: CASSVGLAGFNEQFF. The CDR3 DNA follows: TGTGCCAGCAGCGTCGGGCTAGCGGGCTTCAATGAGCAGTTCTTC.

This chain's CDR3 is CATSRGARGPYEQYF. The CDR3 nucleotides are TGTGCCACCAGCAGGGGGGCGCGGGGGCCCTACGAGCAGTACTTC. The chain recombines TRBV15 with TRBJ2-7, with D possibly matching TRBD2 (7 bases). V was pared by 3 bases and J by 2 bases, with 14 bases between. There are 15 residues in the CDR3. Germline loops: CDR1 LNHNV, CDR2 YYDKDF (reference sequence).

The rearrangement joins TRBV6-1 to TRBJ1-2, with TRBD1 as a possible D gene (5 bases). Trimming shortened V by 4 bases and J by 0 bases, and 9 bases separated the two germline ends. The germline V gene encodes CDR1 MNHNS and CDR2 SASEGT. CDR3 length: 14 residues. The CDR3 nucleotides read TGTGCCAGCAGTGGGGGGGGTTCTAACTATGGCTACACCTTC. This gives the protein CASSGGGSNYGYTF.

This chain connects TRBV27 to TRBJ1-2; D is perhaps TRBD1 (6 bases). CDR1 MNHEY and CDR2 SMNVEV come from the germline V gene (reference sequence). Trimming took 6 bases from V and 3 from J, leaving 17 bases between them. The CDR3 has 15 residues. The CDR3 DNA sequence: TGTGCCAGCAGCCCGCGGAAAGGGGGACACTATGGCTACACCTTC. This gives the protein CASSPRKGGHYGYTF.

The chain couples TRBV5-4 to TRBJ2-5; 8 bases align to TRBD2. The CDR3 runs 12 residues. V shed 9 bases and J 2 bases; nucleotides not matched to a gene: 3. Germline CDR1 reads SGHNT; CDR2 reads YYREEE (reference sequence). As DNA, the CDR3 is TGTGCCACCGGGACTAGACAAGAGACCCAGTACTTC. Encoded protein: CATGTRQETQYF.

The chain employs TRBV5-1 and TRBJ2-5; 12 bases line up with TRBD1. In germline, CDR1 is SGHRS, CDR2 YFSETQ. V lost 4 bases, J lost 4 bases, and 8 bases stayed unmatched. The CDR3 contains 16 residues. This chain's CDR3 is CASSLGQGAPRETQYF. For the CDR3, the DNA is TGCGCCAGCAGCCTGGGACAGGGGGCGCCGCGAGAGACCCAGTACTTC.

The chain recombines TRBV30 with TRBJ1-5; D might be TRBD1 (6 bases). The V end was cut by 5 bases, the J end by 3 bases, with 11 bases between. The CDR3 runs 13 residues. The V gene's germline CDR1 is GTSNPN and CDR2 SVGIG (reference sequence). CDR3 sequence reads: CAWSRDTNQPQHF. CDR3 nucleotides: TGTGCCTGGTCCCGGGACACCAATCAGCCCCAGCATTTT.

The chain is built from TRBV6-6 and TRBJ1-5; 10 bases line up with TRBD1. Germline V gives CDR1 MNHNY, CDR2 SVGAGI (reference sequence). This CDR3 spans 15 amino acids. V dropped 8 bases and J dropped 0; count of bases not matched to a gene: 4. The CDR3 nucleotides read TGTGCCAGCGGGGACAGGGGAGCTAGCAATCAGCCCCAGCATTTT. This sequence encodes CASGDRGASNQPQHF.

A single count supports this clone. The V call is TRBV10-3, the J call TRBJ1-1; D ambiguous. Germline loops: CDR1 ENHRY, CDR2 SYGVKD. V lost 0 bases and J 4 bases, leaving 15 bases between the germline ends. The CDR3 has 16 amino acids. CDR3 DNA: TGTGCCATCAGTGAGTCAGGAAGGGAAGGGAGCACTGAAGCTTTCTTT. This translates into CAISESGREGSTEAFF.

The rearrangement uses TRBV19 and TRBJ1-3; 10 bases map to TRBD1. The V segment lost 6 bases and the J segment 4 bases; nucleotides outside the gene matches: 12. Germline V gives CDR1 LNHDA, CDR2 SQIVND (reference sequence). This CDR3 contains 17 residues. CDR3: CASRRTGTGVGGNTIYF. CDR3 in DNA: TGTGCCAGTAGGAGAACCGGGACAGGGGTAGGGGGAAACACCATATATTTT.

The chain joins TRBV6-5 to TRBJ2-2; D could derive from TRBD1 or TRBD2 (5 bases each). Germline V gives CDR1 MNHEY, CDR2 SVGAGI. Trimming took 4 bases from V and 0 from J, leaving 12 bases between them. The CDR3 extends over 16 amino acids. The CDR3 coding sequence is TGTGCCAGCAGTTTGTCGGGGCTAACGAACACCGGGGAGCTGTTTTTT. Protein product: CASSLSGLTNTGELFF.

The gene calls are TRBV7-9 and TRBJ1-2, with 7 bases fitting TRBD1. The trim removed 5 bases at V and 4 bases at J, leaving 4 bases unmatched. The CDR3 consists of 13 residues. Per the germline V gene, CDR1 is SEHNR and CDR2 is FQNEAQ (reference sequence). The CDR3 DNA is TGTGCCAGCAGCCCCGACAGGGTCTATGGCTACACCTTC. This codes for CASSPDRVYGYTF.